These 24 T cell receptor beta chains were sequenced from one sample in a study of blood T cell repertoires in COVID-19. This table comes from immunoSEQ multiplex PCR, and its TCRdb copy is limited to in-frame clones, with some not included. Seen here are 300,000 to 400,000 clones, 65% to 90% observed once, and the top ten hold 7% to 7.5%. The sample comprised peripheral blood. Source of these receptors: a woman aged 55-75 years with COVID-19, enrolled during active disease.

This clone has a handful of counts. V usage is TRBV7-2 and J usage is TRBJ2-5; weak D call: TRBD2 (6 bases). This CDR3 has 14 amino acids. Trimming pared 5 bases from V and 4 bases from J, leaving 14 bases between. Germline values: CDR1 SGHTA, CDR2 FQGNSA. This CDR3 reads CASSANSGRETQYF. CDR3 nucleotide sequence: TGTGCCAGCAGCGCCAACTCCGGGAGAGAGACCCAGTACTTC.

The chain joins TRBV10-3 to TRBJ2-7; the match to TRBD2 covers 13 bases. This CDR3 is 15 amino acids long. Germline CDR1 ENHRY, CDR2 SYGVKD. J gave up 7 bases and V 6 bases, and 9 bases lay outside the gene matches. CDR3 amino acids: CAIRSTSGGALEQYF. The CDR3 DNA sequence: TGTGCCATCAGATCAACTAGCGGGGGGGCTCTAGAGCAGTACTTC.

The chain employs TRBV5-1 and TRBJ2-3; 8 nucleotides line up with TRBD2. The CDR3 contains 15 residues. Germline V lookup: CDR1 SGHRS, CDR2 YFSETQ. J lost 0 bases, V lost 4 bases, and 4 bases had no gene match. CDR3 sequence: CASSLRGASTDTQYF. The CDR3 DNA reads TGCGCCAGCAGCCTGCGGGGGGCTAGCACAGATACGCAGTATTTT.

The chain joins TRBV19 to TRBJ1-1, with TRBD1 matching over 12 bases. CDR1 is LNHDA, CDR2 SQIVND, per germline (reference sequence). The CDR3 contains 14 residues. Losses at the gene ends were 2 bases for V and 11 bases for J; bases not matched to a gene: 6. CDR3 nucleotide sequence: TGTGCCAGTAGTATAACCGGGACAGGGGGCCGGGCTTTCTTT. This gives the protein CASSITGTGGRAFF.

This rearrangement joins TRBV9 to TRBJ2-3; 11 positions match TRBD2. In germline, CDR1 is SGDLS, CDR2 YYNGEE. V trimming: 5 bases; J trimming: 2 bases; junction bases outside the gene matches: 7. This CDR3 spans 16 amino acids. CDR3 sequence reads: CASSYLAGGDTDTQYF. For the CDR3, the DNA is TGTGCCAGCAGTTACCTAGCGGGGGGCGACACAGATACGCAGTATTTT.

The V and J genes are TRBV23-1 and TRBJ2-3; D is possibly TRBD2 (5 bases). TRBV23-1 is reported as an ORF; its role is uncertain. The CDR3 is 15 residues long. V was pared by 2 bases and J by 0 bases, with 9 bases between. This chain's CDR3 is CASSQQRSSTDTQYF. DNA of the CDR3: TGCGCCAGCAGTCAACAGCGGTCTAGCACAGATACGCAGTATTTT.

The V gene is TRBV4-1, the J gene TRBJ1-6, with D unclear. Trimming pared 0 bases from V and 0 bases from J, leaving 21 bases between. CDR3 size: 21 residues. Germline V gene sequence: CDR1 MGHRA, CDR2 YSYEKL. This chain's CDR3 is CASSQDYDGSGISSYNSPLHF. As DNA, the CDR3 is TGCGCCAGCAGCCAAGATTACGATGGTAGCGGGATCAGCTCCTATAATTCACCCCTCCACTTT.

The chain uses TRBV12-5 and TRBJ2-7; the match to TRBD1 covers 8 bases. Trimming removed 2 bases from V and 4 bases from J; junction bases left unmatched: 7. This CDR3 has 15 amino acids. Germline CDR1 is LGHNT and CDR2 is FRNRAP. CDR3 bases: TGTGCTAGTGGTTTGATGTGGGGACAGGTTTACGAGCAGTACTTC. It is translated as CASGLMWGQVYEQYF.

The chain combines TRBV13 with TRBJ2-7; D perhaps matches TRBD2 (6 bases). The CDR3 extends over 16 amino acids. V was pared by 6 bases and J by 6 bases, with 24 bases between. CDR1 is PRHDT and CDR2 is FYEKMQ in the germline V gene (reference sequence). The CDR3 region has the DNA TGTGCCAGCAGAGGAGCCGGGGCTCAGGGAGGCGGCGAGCAGTACTTC. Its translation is CASRGAGAQGGGEQYF.

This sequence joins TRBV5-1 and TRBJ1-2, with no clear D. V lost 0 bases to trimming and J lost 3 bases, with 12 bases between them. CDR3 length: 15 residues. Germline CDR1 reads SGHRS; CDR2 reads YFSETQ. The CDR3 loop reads CASSLVRGGHYGYTF. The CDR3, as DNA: TGCGCCAGCAGCTTGGTTCGGGGAGGGCACTATGGCTACACCTTC.

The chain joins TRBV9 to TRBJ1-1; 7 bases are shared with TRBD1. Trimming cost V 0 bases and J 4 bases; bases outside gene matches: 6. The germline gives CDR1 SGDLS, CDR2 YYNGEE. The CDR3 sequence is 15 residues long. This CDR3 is CASSVEENRGTEAFF. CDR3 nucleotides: TGTGCCAGCAGCGTAGAAGAGAACAGGGGCACTGAAGCTTTCTTT.

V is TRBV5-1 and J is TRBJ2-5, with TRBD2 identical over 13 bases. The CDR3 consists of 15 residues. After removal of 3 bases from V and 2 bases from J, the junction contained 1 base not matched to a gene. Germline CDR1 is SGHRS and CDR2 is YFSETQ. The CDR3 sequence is CASSSGLAGQETQYF. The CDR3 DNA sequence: TGCGCCAGCAGCTCGGGACTAGCGGGACAAGAGACCCAGTACTTC.

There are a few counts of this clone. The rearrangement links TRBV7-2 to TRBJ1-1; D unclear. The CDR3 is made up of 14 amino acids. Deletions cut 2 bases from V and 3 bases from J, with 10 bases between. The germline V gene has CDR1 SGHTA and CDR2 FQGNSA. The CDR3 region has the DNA TGTGCCAGCAGCTTAACGGGAGACCACACTGAAGCTTTCTTT. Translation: CASSLTGDHTEAFF.

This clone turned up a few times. The CDR3 is CASSPGQGIDNSPLHF. DNA for the CDR3: TGCGCCAGCAGCCCGGGACAGGGAATAGATAATTCACCCCTCCACTTT. The chain joins TRBV5-1 to TRBJ1-6; 9 bases are shared with TRBD1. V was clipped by 4 bases and J by 5 bases; unmatched bases: 7. Germline CDR1 reads SGHRS; CDR2 reads YFSETQ. This CDR3 is 16 amino acids long.

The CDR3 sequence is CASSPGGLLNYGYTF. CDR3 bases: TGCGCCAGCAGCCCAGGGGGCCTACTCAACTATGGCTACACCTTC. The chain combines TRBV5-1 with TRBJ1-2, with 8 bases matching TRBD1. The CDR3 covers 15 residues. Germline V gene lookup returns CDR1 SGHRS and CDR2 YFSETQ. J lost 2 bases, V lost 4 bases, and 7 bases had no gene match.

The CDR3 protein is CASSYSTQGYSYEQYF. Written as DNA, the CDR3 is TGTGCCAGCAGTTACTCGACCCAGGGGTATTCCTACGAGCAGTACTTC. The chain joins TRBV6-2 or TRBV6-3 to TRBJ2-7; D may be TRBD1 (6 bases). The V gene's germline CDR1 is MNHEY and CDR2 SVGEGT. This CDR3 comprises 16 residues. Trimming pared 0 bases from V and 1 base from J, leaving 13 bases between.

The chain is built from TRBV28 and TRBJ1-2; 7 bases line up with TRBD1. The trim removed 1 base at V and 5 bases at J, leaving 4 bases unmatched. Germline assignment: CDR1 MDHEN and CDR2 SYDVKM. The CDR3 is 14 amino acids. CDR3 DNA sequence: TGTGCCAGCAGTTTATACAGGGGCGTTTATGGCTACACCTTC. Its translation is CASSLYRGVYGYTF.

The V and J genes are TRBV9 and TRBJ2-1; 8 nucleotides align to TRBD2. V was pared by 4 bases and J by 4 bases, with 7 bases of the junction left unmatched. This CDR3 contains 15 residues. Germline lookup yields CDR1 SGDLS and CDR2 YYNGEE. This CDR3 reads CASSTGTRGYNEQFF. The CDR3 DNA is TGTGCCAGCAGCACCGGGACTAGGGGATACAATGAGCAGTTCTTC.

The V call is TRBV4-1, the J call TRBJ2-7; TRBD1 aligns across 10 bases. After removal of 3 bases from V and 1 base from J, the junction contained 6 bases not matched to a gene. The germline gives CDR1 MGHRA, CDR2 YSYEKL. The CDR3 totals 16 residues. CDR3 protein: CASSQGQGKSSYEQYF. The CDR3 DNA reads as TGCGCCAGCAGCCAGGGACAGGGGAAGAGTTCCTACGAGCAGTACTTC.

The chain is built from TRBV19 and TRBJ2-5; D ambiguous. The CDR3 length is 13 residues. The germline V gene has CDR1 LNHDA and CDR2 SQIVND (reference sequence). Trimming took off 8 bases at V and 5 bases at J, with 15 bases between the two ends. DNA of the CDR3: TGTGCCAGTCGCCGGGTCCCTGGGGAGACCCAGTACTTC. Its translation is CASRRVPGETQYF.

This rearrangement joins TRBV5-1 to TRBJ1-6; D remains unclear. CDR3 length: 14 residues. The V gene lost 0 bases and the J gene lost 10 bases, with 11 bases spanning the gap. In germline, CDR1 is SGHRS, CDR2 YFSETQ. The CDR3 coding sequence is TGCGCCAGCAGCTTGGACAGCACCACCTCACCCCTCCACTTT. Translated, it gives CASSLDSTTSPLHF.

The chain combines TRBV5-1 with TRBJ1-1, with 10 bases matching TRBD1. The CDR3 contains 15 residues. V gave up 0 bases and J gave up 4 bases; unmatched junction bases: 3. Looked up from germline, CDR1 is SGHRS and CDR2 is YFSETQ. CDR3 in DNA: TGCGCCAGCAGCTTGGAGGGGACAGGGGTCACTGAAGCTTTCTTT. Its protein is CASSLEGTGVTEAFF.

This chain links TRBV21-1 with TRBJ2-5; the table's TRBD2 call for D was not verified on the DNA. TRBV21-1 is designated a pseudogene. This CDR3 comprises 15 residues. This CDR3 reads CASSTRRGGKETQYF. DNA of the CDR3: TGTGCCAGCAGCACCCGACGGGGGGGAAAAGAGACCCAGTACTTC.

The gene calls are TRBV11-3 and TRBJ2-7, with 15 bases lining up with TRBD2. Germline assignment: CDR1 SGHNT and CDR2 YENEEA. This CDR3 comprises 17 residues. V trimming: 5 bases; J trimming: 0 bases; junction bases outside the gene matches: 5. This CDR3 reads CASSPGLAGGYSYEQYF. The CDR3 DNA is TGTGCCAGCAGCCCGGGACTAGCGGGGGGATACTCCTACGAGCAGTACTTC.